A selection of T cell receptor beta chains follows, all from one sample in a study of cytomegalovirus exposure and HLA in healthy donors. Data came from immunoSEQ multiplex PCR; TCRdb stores just in-frame clones and leaves some out. This sample has 250,000 to 350,000 clones; approximately 90% occur once, and the top ten carry 1.2%. Sequenced: PBMCs. The receptors stem from a woman aged 25-40 years in good health and CMV-seropositive. CDR3s leave out the opening cysteine and the closing phenylalanine or tryptophan. The order of the fields is CDR3 protein, J gene, V gene, D gene. D genes are given only for firm matches.

ASSKATNTEAF,TRBJ1-1,TRBV6-1,NA
ASSFSRNTEAF,TRBJ1-1,TRBV27,NA
SVGQVQETQY,TRBJ2-5,TRBV29-1,NA
ASSLGRLGQLHEQF,TRBJ2-1,TRBV5-6,TRBD1
ASSRQGNQETQY,TRBJ2-5,TRBV2,TRBD1
SARGLFGYT,TRBJ1-2,TRBV29-1,NA
ASSLAGGQGGNEQF,TRBJ2-1,TRBV7-6,TRBD1
ASTPERRYGYT,TRBJ1-2,TRBV28,NA
ASSLDREGEKLF,TRBJ1-4,TRBV9,TRBD1
ASSFRDNGDGYT,TRBJ1-2,TRBV5-1,NA
ASSLGLAGGKDEQF,TRBJ2-1,TRBV5-4,TRBD2
ASSSNDRTSSETQY,TRBJ2-5,TRBV5-1,NA
ASSYWQGSTDTQY,TRBJ2-3,TRBV6-5,NA
ASSQDGDYGYT,TRBJ1-2,TRBV14,NA
ASSLTAANEQF,TRBJ2-1,TRBV7-2,NA
ASSAQRPNEQF,TRBJ2-1,TRBV7-3,NA
ASSLGGQGFQPQH,TRBJ1-5,TRBV5-1,NA
ASSLAGKVAEQF,TRBJ2-1,TRBV7-3,TRBD2
ASSSRDGSNTGELF,TRBJ2-2,TRBV9,NA
ASSPKREGLEEQY,TRBJ2-7,TRBV5-5,TRBD2
ASSPQTGSFMNTEAF,TRBJ1-1,TRBV7-2,TRBD1
ASSSGTGSNQPQH,TRBJ1-5,TRBV27,TRBD1
ASSQDSSGNTIY,TRBJ1-3,TRBV14,NA
ASSLGQGAGDTQY,TRBJ2-3,TRBV7-9,TRBD1
ASSPRDSYSNQPQH,TRBJ1-5,TRBV19,TRBD1
ASSLDHGSPGNTIY,TRBJ1-3,TRBV11-3,NA
ASTPVVWREHNEQF,TRBJ2-1,TRBV11-2,NA
ASRLGTGEYNEQF,TRBJ2-1,TRBV28,TRBD1
ASSLGDSLNQPQH,TRBJ1-5,TRBV7-8,NA
ASSAGRGNEKLF,TRBJ1-4,TRBV2,NA
ASRTSGGAYEQY,TRBJ2-7,TRBV28,TRBD2
ASSQGGGLTYEQY,TRBJ2-7,TRBV4-1,NA
ASHQGPGEPSTDTQY,TRBJ2-3,TRBV5-1,NA
ASRADGGLTNGYT,TRBJ1-2,TRBV2,NA
ASSEVRAWSTDTQY,TRBJ2-3,TRBV2,NA
ATRPSQGANQPQH,TRBJ1-5,TRBV15,TRBD1